These T cell receptor beta chains were read from a single sample in a study of quantifying T cell responses using KT2 cells. TCRdb recomputed calls from the UMI-ligation and nested PCR reads with MiXCR, one row per CDR3 protein. In the table there are approximately 57,000 distinct CDR3 sequences, roughly an eighth of which are singletons. Sequencing was performed on PBMCs spiked with cells of the T cell clone KT2. All receptors derive from a human donor. The CDR3 runs from the conserved cysteine through the conserved F or W. The D gene is left open where the match is weak. Size tells how often a clone was seen (once, few, many) or the class of an expanded clone, and some rows leave it out.

abundance	d_gene	j_gene	v_gene	CDR3nt	CDR3aa
few	NA	TRBJ2-7	TRBV18	TGTGCCAGCTCACTCCAGAGGACAGTATCCCACGAGCAGTACTTC	CASSLQRTVSHEQYF
many	NA	TRBJ2-3	TRBV10-3	TGTGCCATCAGCATGGGGGGCGACACAGATACGCAGTATTTT	CAISMGGDTDTQYF
NA	NA	TRBJ2-6	TRBV27	TGTGCCAGCAGTTTATACTGGGTGACCGGGGCCAACGTCCTGACTTTC	CASSLYWVTGANVLTF
once	NA	TRBJ2-5	TRBV6-1	TGTGCCACCATCAGCTCAGCGGGCCAAGAGACCCAGTACTTC	CATISSAGQETQYF
many	NA	TRBJ2-1	TRBV7-9	TGTGCCAGCAGCTTAGCTCCCGCGGCCCTCTCCTACAATGAGCAGTTCTTC	CASSLAPAALSYNEQFF
NA	NA	TRBJ2-5	TRBV5-1	TGCGCCAGCGACACCCTGCGCCCTGGGGAGACCCAGTACTTC	CASDTLRPGETQYF
NA	TRBD2	TRBJ2-5	TRBV14	TGTGCCAGCAGCCAACCACTAGCGGGAGGTGGGAAGACCCAGTACTTC	CASSQPLAGGGKTQYF
NA	NA	TRBJ1-1	TRBV12-3/TRBV12-4	TGTGCCAGCACCCCCTTTGGCACTGAAGCTTTCTTT	CASTPFGTEAFF
NA	NA	TRBJ2-1	TRBV29-1	TGCAGCGTTGAGCTGGGGGCTAGCGGATACAATGAGCAGTTCTTC	CSVELGASGYNEQFF
few	TRBD1	TRBJ1-5	TRBV6-1	TGTGCCAGCAGTGCCACCGGGACAGGGGGCGACCAGCCCCAGCATTTT	CASSATGTGGDQPQHF
many	NA	TRBJ1-5	TRBV20-1	TGCAGTGTTAAGGGGTCTAGCAATCAGCCCCAGCATTTT	CSVKGSSNQPQHF
few	TRBD1	TRBJ2-7	TRBV13	TGTGCCAGCAGCTTCGCCGGGACAGGGAACTACGAGCAGTACTTC	CASSFAGTGNYEQYF
few	NA	TRBJ2-3	TRBV5-1	TGCGCCAGCAGGGTACACTCCCTAGATAATACGCAGTATTTT	CASRVHSLDNTQYF
NA	TRBD1	TRBJ2-7	TRBV7-9	TGTGCCAGCAGTAGGGACAGGACCTCCTACGAGCAGTACTTC	CASSRDRTSYEQYF
NA	NA	TRBJ2-7	TRBV2	TGTGCCAGCAGTGAACTAAGGGGGTCGTCGAACTTC	CASSELRGSSNF
few	NA	TRBJ1-2	TRBV7-2	TGTGCCAGCAGCTTACCCGTTTTCTATGGCTACACCTTC	CASSLPVFYGYTF
NA	TRBD1	TRBJ1-2	TRBV4-2	TGTGCCAGCAGCCAAGACAGGGGGCTCGGGGGCTACACCTTC	CASSQDRGLGGYTF
few	NA	TRBJ1-3	TRBV10-3	TGTGCCATCAGTGGGTCCATCTCTGGAAACACCATATATTTT	CAISGSISGNTIYF
few	NA	TRBJ2-3	TRBV24-1	TGTGCCACCGGGGCCACTAGCACAGATACGCAGTATTTT	CATGATSTDTQYF
NA	NA	TRBJ1-1	TRBV10-3	TGTGCCATCAAAGAAAGGGGGTTCGCTGAAGCTTTCTTT	CAIKERGFAEAFF
NA	NA	TRBJ1-1	TRBV7-2	TGTGCCAGCAGCTCTCGTGGAGGGTGGGGAACTGAAGCTTTCTTT	CASSSRGGWGTEAFF
few	NA	TRBJ1-1	TRBV2	TGTGCCAGCAGTCGGGCGACTGAAGCTTTCTTT	CASSRATEAFF
many	NA	TRBJ2-7	TRBV20-1	TGCAGTGCTAGAGATAACAGCGGTTTCGGGAACGAGCAGTACTTC	CSARDNSGFGNEQYF
many	NA	TRBJ2-1	TRBV7-9	TGTGCCAGCAGCCTCACTAGTTCTTCCAATGAGCAGTTCTTC	CASSLTSSSNEQFF
few	TRBD2	TRBJ2-3	TRBV5-1	TGCGCCAGCAGCTTTTTACTAGCGGGGGGCCGCACAGATACGCAGTATTTT	CASSFLLAGGRTDTQYF
few	NA	TRBJ2-7	TRBV21-1	TGTGCCAGCACCTCACCTAATAGCTCCTACGAGCAGTACTTC	CASTSPNSSYEQYF
many	NA	TRBJ2-7	TRBV9	TGTGCCAGCAGCGCGACCCCGTTAGCCTACGAGCAGTACTTC	CASSATPLAYEQYF
few	NA	TRBJ1-1	TRBV18	TGTGCCAGCTCCCTCGTAGGCTTGAACACTGAAGCTTTCTTT	CASSLVGLNTEAFF
few	TRBD1	TRBJ2-3	TRBV29-1	TGCAGCGTGAGAATGGGACAGGGAATAGATACGCAGTATTTT	CSVRMGQGIDTQYF
NA	TRBD1	TRBJ2-1	TRBV7-6	TGTGCCAGCAGCTTAGGGGACAGGGGGGGCAATGAGCAGTTCTTC	CASSLGDRGGNEQFF
many	NA	TRBJ2-2	TRBV19	TGTGCCAGTACCCGAAGCGGGGAGCTGTTTTTT	CASTRSGELFF
NA	NA	TRBJ2-2	TRBV20-1	TGCAGTGCTAGAGTTGGGGGGCTGAACACCGGGGAGCTGTTTTTT	CSARVGGLNTGELFF
few	TRBD2	TRBJ2-7	TRBV28	TGTGCCAGCAGTTTAGTAGGTAGCGGGGGTTACGAGCAGTACTTC	CASSLVGSGGYEQYF
NA	NA	TRBJ2-2	TRBV29-1	TGCAGCGTCGGACAGCTGAACACCGGGGAGCTGTTTTTT	CSVGQLNTGELFF
NA	TRBD1	TRBJ1-6	TRBV7-9	TGTGCCAGCAGCTCCCGGACAGGGCGAGGAGACTCACCCCTCCACTTT	CASSSRTGRGDSPLHF
NA	TRBD1	TRBJ1-1	TRBV13	TGTGCCAGCAGCGCAAGACTCGACTTCAGGGGGCAGGGTGAAGCTTTCTTT	CASSARLDFRGQGEAFF
once	TRBD2	TRBJ2-7	TRBV6-5	TGTGCCAGCAGTCCAGGGACTAGCGGGAGGGGGAGTGAGCAGTACTTC	CASSPGTSGRGSEQYF
few	TRBD1	TRBJ2-4	TRBV4-3	TGCGCCAGCAGCCGCCGACAGGGCCCAAATAACATTCAGTACTTC	CASSRRQGPNNIQYF
many	NA	TRBJ2-3	TRBV24-1	TGTGCCACCAGTGATGACGACGGATTCAGCACAGATACGCAGTATTTT	CATSDDDGFSTDTQYF
many	NA	TRBJ2-7	TRBV5-1	TGCGCCAGCAGCCGGGCCGTCGGCGATTACTCCTACGAGCAGTACTTC	CASSRAVGDYSYEQYF
many	NA	TRBJ1-2	TRBV2	TGTGCCAGCACGGTTGGCAGTTCTCTCTATGGCTACACCTTC	CASTVGSSLYGYTF
once	TRBD1	TRBJ1-2	TRBV12-3/TRBV12-4	TGTGCCAGCAGTTCCCAGGGGGGCTTTAACTATGGCTACACCTTC	CASSSQGGFNYGYTF
few	NA	TRBJ2-7	TRBV5-5	TGTGCCAGCAGCTTGGCCTCCGGGACCGAGCAGTACTTC	CASSLASGTEQYF
many	NA	TRBJ1-1	TRBV11-2	TGTGCCAGCAGCCCGTACAGGGATTATAACACTGAAGCTTTCTTT	CASSPYRDYNTEAFF
NA	NA	TRBJ1-1	TRBV7-2	TGTGCCAGCAGCCTAGACGCGCGGACTGAAGCTTTCTTT	CASSLDARTEAFF
NA	NA	TRBJ1-6	TRBV5-4	TGTGCCAGCAGCTTGGTCGGGGGGATCGGCAATTCACCCCTCCACTTT	CASSLVGGIGNSPLHF
NA	TRBD2	TRBJ2-1	TRBV14	TGTGCCAGCAGCCAAGATAGCGGACTAGCGTTTTCCTACAATGAGCAGTTCTTC	CASSQDSGLAFSYNEQFF
many	NA	TRBJ1-6	TRBV11-2	TGTGCCAGCAGCTTTCCGTTGAGGGGGGCCAGCTCCTATAATTCACCCCTCCACTTT	CASSFPLRGASSYNSPLHF
few	NA	TRBJ2-1	TRBV21-1	TGTGCCAGCAGTAAGGGCGGGAGCTTCTACAATGAGCAGTTCTTC	CASSKGGSFYNEQFF
NA	NA	TRBJ1-4	TRBV6-1	TGTGCCAGTAACGACAGGTGGAGAGGGGAAAAACTGTTTTTT	CASNDRWRGEKLFF
once	TRBD1	TRBJ2-7	TRBV12-3/TRBV12-4	TGTGCCAGCAGTTTCGACAGGGTAACCTACGAGCAGTACTTC	CASSFDRVTYEQYF
few	NA	TRBJ2-5	TRBV12-3/TRBV12-4	TGTGCCAGCCGAATTGGGGGGCAAGAGACCCAGTACTTC	CASRIGGQETQYF